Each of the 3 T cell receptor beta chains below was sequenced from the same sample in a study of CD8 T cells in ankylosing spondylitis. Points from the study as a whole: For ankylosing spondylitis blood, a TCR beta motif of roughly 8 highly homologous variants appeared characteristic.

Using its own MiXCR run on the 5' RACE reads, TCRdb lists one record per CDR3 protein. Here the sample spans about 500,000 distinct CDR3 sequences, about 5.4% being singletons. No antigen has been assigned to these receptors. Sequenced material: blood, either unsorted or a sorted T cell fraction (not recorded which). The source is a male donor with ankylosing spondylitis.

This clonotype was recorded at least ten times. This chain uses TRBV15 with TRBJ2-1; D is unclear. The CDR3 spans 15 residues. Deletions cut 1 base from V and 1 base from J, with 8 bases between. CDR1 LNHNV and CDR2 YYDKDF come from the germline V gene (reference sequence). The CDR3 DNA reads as TGTGCCACCAGCAGAGTTAGGAGATCCTACAATGAGCAGTTCTTC. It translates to CATSRVRRSYNEQFF.

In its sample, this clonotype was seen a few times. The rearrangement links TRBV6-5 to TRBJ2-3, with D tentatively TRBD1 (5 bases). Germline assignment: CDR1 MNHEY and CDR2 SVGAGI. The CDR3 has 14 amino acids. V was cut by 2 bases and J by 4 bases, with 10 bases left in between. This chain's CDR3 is CASSYVRGPDTQYF. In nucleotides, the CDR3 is TGTGCCAGCAGTTACGTTAGGGGCCCAGATACGCAGTATTTT.

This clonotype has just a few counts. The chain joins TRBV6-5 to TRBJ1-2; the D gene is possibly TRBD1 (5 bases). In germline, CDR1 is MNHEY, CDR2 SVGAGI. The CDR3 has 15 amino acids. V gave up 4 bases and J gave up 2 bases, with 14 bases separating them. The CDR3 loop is CASSWTRDRNYGYTF. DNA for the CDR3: TGTGCCAGCAGTTGGACTCGGGACCGGAACTATGGCTACACCTTC.